This TCR beta chain was sequenced in a study of regulatory and conventional T cells in RAG deficiency. Study-wide points: Patient subsets had shorter CDR3s; Omenn Treg-Tconv overlap exceeded 85%. Sorted Omenn CD25-high CD127-low cells may not be bona fide Tregs.

As concerns this clone: Its target is not known.

Genomic DNA came from blood conventional CD4+ T cells gated CD25-low CD127-high. TCRdb's table, derived via immunoSEQ multiplex PCR, lists solely in-frame clones and lacks some. The data show about 34,000 clones, about 75% seen once. The V gene's germline CDR1 is SGHTA and CDR2 FQGTGA. This CDR3 contains 16 residues. Trimming pared 1 base from V and 10 bases from J, leaving 20 bases between. This sample also belongs to another study, concerning regulatory T cells. This second study notes: The primer mix had 52 TRBV and 13 TRBJ primers.

The TCR originated in a human donor in good health. This chain connects TRBV7-3 to TRBJ2-1, with a tentative D call TRBD2 (7 bases). Sequenced: CD4+ effector T cells sorted from blood. CDR3: CASSLSGGARVGEQFF. The CDR3 DNA reads TGTGCCAGCAGCTTAAGTGGGGGGGCCCGAGTAGGCGAGCAGTTCTTC.